This T cell receptor beta chain was sequenced in a study of blood T cell repertoires in COVID-19. The data were produced by immunoSEQ multiplex PCR, yet TCRdb's version contains in-frame clones alone and is incomplete. The data show tens of thousands of clones, around 82% seen once. The V and J ends lost 3 bases and 2 bases, in that order; junction bases with no gene match: 3. Germline values: CDR1 LNHDA, CDR2 SQIVND (reference sequence). The CDR3 runs 14 residues. The sequenced sample consisted of peripheral blood. The gene calls are TRBV19 and TRBJ1-2, with 7 bases matching TRBD1. This receptor was taken from a man older than 75 with active or convalescent COVID-19. The CDR3 protein is CASSMRGRNYGYTF. The CDR3 DNA follows: TGTGCCAGTAGTATGAGGGGGCGAAACTATGGCTACACCTTC.